Included here is one T cell receptor (beta chain) sequence, with context. Sequencing was performed with immunoSEQ multiplex PCR; in TCRdb, only in-frame clones are kept and a portion is missing. The repertoire has about 140,000 clones, about 88% of them found once; the top ten carry around 10%. Germline lookup yields CDR1 KGHSH and CDR2 LQKENI. The CDR3 contains 16 residues. J was trimmed by 2 bases and V by 5 bases; bases with no gene match: 1. These data belong to a study of control samples from healthy donors and cancer patients. The TCR originated in a woman aged 30 to 39 in good health. Sequenced sample: blood. V and J are TRBV18 and TRBJ2-6, with 12 bases matching TRBD1. CDR3: CASSGTGGAGANVLTF. The CDR3 DNA is TGTGCCAGCTCAGGGACAGGGGGCGCTGGGGCCAACGTCCTGACTTTC.